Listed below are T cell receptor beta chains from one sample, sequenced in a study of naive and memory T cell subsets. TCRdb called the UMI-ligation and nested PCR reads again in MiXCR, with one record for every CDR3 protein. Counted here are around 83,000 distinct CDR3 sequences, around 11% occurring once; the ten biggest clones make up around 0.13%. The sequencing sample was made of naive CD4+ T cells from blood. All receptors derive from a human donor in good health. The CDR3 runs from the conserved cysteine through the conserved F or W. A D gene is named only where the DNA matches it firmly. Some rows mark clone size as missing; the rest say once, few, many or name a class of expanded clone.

CDR3: CASNKGGAGDSEQFF; V: TRBV6-2/TRBV6-3; J: TRBJ2-1; D: -; size: -
CDR3: CASSQRASLAGTKNIQYF; V: TRBV6-5; J: TRBJ2-4; D: TRBD2; size: -
CDR3: CASKGGASGEETQYF; V: TRBV6-6; J: TRBJ2-5; D: TRBD2; size: few
CDR3: CASSFQPIAQPQHF; V: TRBV28; J: TRBJ1-5; D: -; size: -
CDR3: CASSLGDWDEQYF; V: TRBV11-3; J: TRBJ2-7; D: -; size: few
CDR3: CASRAHRGLETEAFF; V: TRBV6-5; J: TRBJ1-1; D: TRBD1; size: -
CDR3: CASSDYGYGYTF; V: TRBV6-1; J: TRBJ1-2; D: -; size: few
CDR3: CASSQVTSLQETQYF; V: TRBV3-1; J: TRBJ2-5; D: -; size: few
CDR3: CAWSRLAANTGELFF; V: TRBV30; J: TRBJ2-2; D: TRBD2; size: -
CDR3: CASSSTSVGTDTQYF; V: TRBV7-2; J: TRBJ2-3; D: -; size: -
CDR3: CAWNFRGGEKLFF; V: TRBV30; J: TRBJ1-4; D: -; size: many
CDR3: CSVDRVSDTQYF; V: TRBV20-1; J: TRBJ2-3; D: TRBD1; size: few
CDR3: CASSLGPGPSNQPQHF; V: TRBV7-6; J: TRBJ1-5; D: -; size: -
CDR3: CAWSVNRIGEQYF; V: TRBV30; J: TRBJ2-7; D: -; size: -
CDR3: CSVEQQVPYNEQFF; V: TRBV29-1; J: TRBJ2-1; D: -; size: few
CDR3: CASSLGPAAVGEQYF; V: TRBV12-3/TRBV12-4; J: TRBJ2-7; D: -; size: many
CDR3: CASSLPRDRGLGANVLTF; V: TRBV5-1; J: TRBJ2-6; D: TRBD1; size: few
CDR3: CASSPGPQLEGPQHF; V: TRBV12-3/TRBV12-4; J: TRBJ1-5; D: -; size: few
CDR3: CASSGGLAKSTDTQYF; V: TRBV12-3/TRBV12-4; J: TRBJ2-3; D: TRBD2; size: few
CDR3: CSVSRASGPTNREQFF; V: TRBV20-1; J: TRBJ2-1; D: TRBD2; size: many
CDR3: CASSLGEALNIQYF; V: TRBV5-6; J: TRBJ2-4; D: -; size: many
CDR3: CASSLTLVQRGRTDTQYF; V: TRBV27; J: TRBJ2-3; D: TRBD2; size: few
CDR3: CSARRPGGGYTF; V: TRBV20-1; J: TRBJ1-2; D: TRBD1; size: -
CDR3: CASSKQGARGNTIYF; V: TRBV6-5; J: TRBJ1-3; D: TRBD1; size: -
CDR3: CASSPGTGRTSREQFF; V: TRBV18; J: TRBJ2-1; D: TRBD1; size: many
CDR3: CASSQGGAGTFQETQYF; V: TRBV14; J: TRBJ2-5; D: -; size: few
CDR3: CARNTGELFF; V: TRBV21-1; J: TRBJ2-2; D: -; size: -
CDR3: CASSRTGTSVKNEQFF; V: TRBV3-1; J: TRBJ2-1; D: TRBD2; size: many
CDR3: CASSVQAGGPHEQFF; V: TRBV9; J: TRBJ2-1; D: TRBD2; size: -
CDR3: CASSYSGTRVGEQYF; V: TRBV28; J: TRBJ2-7; D: -; size: -
CDR3: CSARGPGTQYF; V: TRBV29-1; J: TRBJ2-5; D: -; size: -